This TCR beta chain was sequenced during a study of T-cell reconstitution after alpha-beta-depleted transplantation in children. The CDR3 contains 15 residues. Germline loops: CDR1 SGHRS, CDR2 YFSETQ. The V end lost 2 bases, the J end lost 5 bases, and 17 bases lay between the germline ends. This clonotype appeared many times. Unique molecular identifiers were built into the TCRbeta library. TCRdb used MiXCR to reprocess the PCR reads, holding one entry per CDR3 protein. The sample consists of hundreds of thousands of distinct CDR3 sequences, roughly an eighth of them appearing once. Sequencing was performed on PBMCs from the stem cell graft donor, taken from the stem cell graft. The gene calls are TRBV5-1 and TRBJ2-7; TRBD1 or TRBD2 may be the D gene (8 bases each). The receptor comes from a human donor who donated a stem cell graft to a child with combined immunodeficiency. CDR3 residues: CASSFGRAGGDEQYF. The DNA of the CDR3 is TGCGCCAGCAGCTTCGGGAGGGCAGGGGGCGACGAGCAGTACTTC. Filled out from reference TRBV5-1 and TRBJ2-7, the complete variable domain reads KAGVTQTPRYLIKTRGQQVTLSCSPISGHRSVSWYQQTPGQGLQFLFEYFSETQRNKGNFPGRFSGRQFSNSRSEMNVSTLELGDSALYLCASSFGRAGGDEQYFGPGTRLTVT.